This TCR beta chain originates from a study of shared clonotypes between healthy human individuals. Study-wide background: In total, the donors were two women and a few men aged 18 to 49.

Germline CDR1 SGHRS, CDR2 YFSETQ. The CDR3 length is 17 residues. V lost 3 bases, J lost 4 bases, and 10 bases stayed unmatched. Clones were read by immunoSEQ multiplex PCR, and TCRdb kept only the in-frame ones, dropping some. The sample lists some 2,500,000 clones; 93% were seen once. Splitting of CD4+ cells produced CD45RA+ naive and CD45RA-negative memory subsets. The rearrangement joins TRBV5-1 to TRBJ2-3; 11 bases align to TRBD2. Sequencing used naive CD4+ T cells from PBMCs. Subset defined: CD45RA+ positively selected. The receptor comes from a man younger than 35 in good health. Some clones in this sample may be carry-over from other donors' samples. The CDR3 here is CASSSTSGMVRADTQYF. The CDR3 nucleotides read TGCGCCAGCAGCTCGACTAGCGGGATGGTTAGGGCAGATACGCAGTATTTT.